This T cell receptor beta chain was captured in a study of T cell responses to AZD1222 COVID-19 vaccine. Points from the study as a whole: Nearly half of spike-specific TCRs reportedly target unmutated variant regions. Only six or seven AZD1222 recipients tested seropositive at baseline. Scientists sampled the repertoires only once the peak T cell response had passed.

This CDR3 is built from 15 residues. CDR1 and CDR2 (germline): MNHNY, SVGAGI (reference sequence). V dropped 6 bases and J dropped 6 bases, with 15 bases sitting between them. Sequenced by immunoSEQ multiplex PCR; TCRdb stores in-frame clones only, minus some. The sample contains 100,000 to 150,000 clones, around 87% of which appear only once. About this clone itself: Antigen unknown.

Sequenced material: peripheral blood, taken 28 days after the second AZD1222 dose. The chain joins TRBV6-6 to TRBJ1-6; D not certain. The receptor comes from an adult who received the AZD1222 COVID-19 vaccine. CDR3 amino acids: CASRLSAGGNSPLHF. In DNA, the CDR3 is TGTGCCAGCAGACTATCGGCGGGTGGTAATTCACCCCTCCACTTT.